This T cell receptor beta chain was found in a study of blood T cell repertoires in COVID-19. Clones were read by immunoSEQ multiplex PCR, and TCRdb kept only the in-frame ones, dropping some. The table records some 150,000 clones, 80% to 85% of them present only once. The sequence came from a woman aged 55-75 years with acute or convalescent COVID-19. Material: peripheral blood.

The CDR3 DNA sequence: TGTGCCAGCAGAGTTACAGGGGATCCTGCTAACTATGGCTACACCTTC. As protein: CASRVTGDPANYGYTF. The rearrangement uses TRBV28 and TRBJ1-2, with 7 bases fitting TRBD1. The trim removed 6 bases at V and 0 bases at J, leaving 10 bases unmatched. Germline CDR1 MDHEN, CDR2 SYDVKM. This CDR3 comprises 16 residues.